In this sample, the clone carrying this T cell receptor (beta chain) turned up a few times. The sample contains more than one DNA sequence encoding this CDR3. cDNA synthesis used the whole RNA isolate, giving expressed TCRB sequences. The study sequenced naive, central memory and regulatory T cell samples to an average of about 3.6 million reads. TCRdb's copy holds only in-frame clones and misses some; the assay was immunoSEQ multiplex PCR. The sample lists about 620,000 clones, less than 20% occurring once. This entry is derived from a study of beta chain features in type 1 diabetes. The germline V and J ends were trimmed by 0 bases and 3 bases, with 6 bases remaining between them. The CDR3 covers 13 residues. CDR1 and CDR2 (germline): SGDLS, YYNGEE.

V is TRBV9 and J is TRBJ1-1; D call uncertain. The clonotype was recovered from a man between 18 and 29 years old in good health. Sequencing was done on a sample of naive CD4+ T cells from blood. CDR3 in amino acids: CASSVGRYTEAFF. In DNA, the CDR3 is TGTGCCAGCAGCGTAGGACGGTACACTGAAGCTTTCTTT.